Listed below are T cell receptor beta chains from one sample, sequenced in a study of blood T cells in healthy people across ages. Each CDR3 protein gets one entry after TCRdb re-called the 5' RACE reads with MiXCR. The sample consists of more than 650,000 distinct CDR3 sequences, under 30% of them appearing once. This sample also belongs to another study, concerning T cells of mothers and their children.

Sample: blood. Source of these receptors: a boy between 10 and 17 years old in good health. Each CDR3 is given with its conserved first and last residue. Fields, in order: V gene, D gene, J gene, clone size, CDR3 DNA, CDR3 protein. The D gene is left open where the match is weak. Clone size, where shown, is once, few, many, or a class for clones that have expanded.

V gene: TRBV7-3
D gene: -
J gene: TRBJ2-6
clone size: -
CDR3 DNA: TGTGCCAGCAGCTTATTCGGACCCATCTCTGGGGCCAACGTCCTGACTTTC
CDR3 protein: CASSLFGPISGANVLTF

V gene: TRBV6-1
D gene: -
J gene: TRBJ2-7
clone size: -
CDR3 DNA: TGTGCCAGCAGTGAACCTATGAGACAGGCGACCTACGAGCAGTACTTC
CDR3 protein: CASSEPMRQATYEQYF

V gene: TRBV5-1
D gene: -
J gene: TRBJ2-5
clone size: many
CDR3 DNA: TGTGCCAGCAGCTTATCCGGAGGGGGAGAGACCCAGTACTTC
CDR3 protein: CASSLSGGGETQYF

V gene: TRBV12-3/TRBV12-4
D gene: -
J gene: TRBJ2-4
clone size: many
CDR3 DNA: TGTGCCAGCAGTTTACTGGAGGAAAACATTCAGTACTTC
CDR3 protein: CASSLLEENIQYF

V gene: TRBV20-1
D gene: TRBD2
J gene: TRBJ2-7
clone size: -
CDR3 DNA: TGCAGTGCTAGAGCTCCGGGACTAGCGACCTACGAGCAGTACTTC
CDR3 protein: CSARAPGLATYEQYF

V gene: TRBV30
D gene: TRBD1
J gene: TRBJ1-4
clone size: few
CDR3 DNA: TGTGCCTGGAGTGTGGGACAGGGGGCGCGTGAAAAACTGTTTTTT
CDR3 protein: CAWSVGQGAREKLFF

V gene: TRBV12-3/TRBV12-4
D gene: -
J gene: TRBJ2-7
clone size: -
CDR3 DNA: TGTGCCAGTGCGCGGGTGGGGTACGAGCAGTACTTC
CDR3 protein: CASARVGYEQYF

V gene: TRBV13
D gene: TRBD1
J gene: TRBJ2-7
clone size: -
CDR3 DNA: TGTGCCAGCAGCGTTACAGGGGCGCTATCCTACGAGCAGTACTTC
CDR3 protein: CASSVTGALSYEQYF

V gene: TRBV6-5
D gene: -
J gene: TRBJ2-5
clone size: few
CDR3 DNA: TGTGCCAGCAGTCACCCCCCCTCAGAGACCCAGTACTTC
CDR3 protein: CASSHPPSETQYF

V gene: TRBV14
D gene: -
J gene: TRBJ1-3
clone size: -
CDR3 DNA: TGTGCCAGCAGCCAAGACCGAGCCCGTGGGAACACCATATATTTT
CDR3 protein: CASSQDRARGNTIYF

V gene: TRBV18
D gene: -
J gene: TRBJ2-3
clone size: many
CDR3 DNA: TGTGCCAGCTCACCACTAGGGGCAGATACGCAGTATTTT
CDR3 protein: CASSPLGADTQYF

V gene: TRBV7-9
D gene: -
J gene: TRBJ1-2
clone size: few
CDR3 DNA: TGTGCCAGCAGCTCCATAGATCTCTATGGCTACACCTTC
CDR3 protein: CASSSIDLYGYTF

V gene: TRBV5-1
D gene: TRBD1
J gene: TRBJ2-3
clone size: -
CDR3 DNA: TGCGCCAGCAGCACAGGGACAGCAGATACGCAGTATTTT
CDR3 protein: CASSTGTADTQYF

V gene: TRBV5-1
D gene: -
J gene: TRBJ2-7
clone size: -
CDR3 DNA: TGCGCCAGCAGCTTGGCGGGGGACATCTCCTACGAGCAGTACTTC
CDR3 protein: CASSLAGDISYEQYF

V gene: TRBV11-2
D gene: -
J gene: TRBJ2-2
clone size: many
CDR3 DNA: TGTGCCCCTTCTGTGGGTAAACACGGGGAGCTGTTTTTT
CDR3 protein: CAPSVGKHGELFF

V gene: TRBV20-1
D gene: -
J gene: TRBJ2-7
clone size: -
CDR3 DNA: TGCAGTGCCCCCTTTGGGGGAAGTTACGAGCAGTACTTC
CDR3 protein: CSAPFGGSYEQYF

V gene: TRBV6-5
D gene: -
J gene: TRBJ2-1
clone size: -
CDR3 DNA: TGTGCCAGCAGTTACCAGGGGCCTAACAATGAGCAGTTCTTC
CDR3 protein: CASSYQGPNNEQFF

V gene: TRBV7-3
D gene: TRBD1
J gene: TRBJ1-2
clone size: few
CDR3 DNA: TGTGCCAGCAGCCCAAGACAGGGGGCGGATGGCTACACCTTC
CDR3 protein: CASSPRQGADGYTF

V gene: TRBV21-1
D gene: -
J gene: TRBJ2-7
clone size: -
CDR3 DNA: TGTGCCAGCAGCCGCAGGGGAAACGAGCAGTACTTC
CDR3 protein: CASSRRGNEQYF

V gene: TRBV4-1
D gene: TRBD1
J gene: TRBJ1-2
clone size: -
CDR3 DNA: TGCGCCAGCAGCCAAGTTCCGACAGGGCCGGCCTATGGCTACACCTTC
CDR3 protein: CASSQVPTGPAYGYTF

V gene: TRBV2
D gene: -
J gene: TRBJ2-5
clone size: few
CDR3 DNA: TGTGCCAGCAGTGAAGGGGAACCCCTTCTCCAGTACTTC
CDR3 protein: CASSEGEPLLQYF

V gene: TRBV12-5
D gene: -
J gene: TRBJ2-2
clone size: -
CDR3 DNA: TGTGCTAGTGGTTGGGACGCGACGAACACCGGGGAGCTGTTCTTT
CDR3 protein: CASGWDATNTGELFF

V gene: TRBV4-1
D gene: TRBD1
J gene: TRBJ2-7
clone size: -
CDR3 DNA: TGCGCCGGCAGCCAAGATAACAGGGGTGTGTACTTC
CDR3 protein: CAGSQDNRGVYF

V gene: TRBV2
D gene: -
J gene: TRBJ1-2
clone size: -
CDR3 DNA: TGTGCCAGCAAGGGACCGACCTATGGCTACACCTTC
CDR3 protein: CASKGPTYGYTF

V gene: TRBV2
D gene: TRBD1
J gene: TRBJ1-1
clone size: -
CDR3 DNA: TGTGCCAGCAGTCCAGGGGGAGCTTTCTTT
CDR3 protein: CASSPGGAFF

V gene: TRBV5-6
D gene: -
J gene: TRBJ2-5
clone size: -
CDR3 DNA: TGTGCCAGCAGCTTGCAAGTCTCCCCCGGGACCCAGTACTTC
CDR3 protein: CASSLQVSPGTQYF

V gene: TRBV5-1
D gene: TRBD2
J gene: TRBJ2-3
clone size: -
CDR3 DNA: TGCGCCAGCGCTCGGGGGGGCCGAGGTGAAGATACGCAGTATTTT
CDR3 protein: CASARGGRGEDTQYF

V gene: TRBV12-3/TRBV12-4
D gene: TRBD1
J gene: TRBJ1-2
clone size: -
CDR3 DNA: TGTGCCAGCAGACCGCGACAGGGTTTCTATGGCTACACCTTC
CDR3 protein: CASRPRQGFYGYTF

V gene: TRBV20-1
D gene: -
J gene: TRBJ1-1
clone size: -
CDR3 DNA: TGCAGTGCCCAACCGGGGGGTGCAGAGAACACTGAAGCTTTCTTT
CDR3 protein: CSAQPGGAENTEAFF

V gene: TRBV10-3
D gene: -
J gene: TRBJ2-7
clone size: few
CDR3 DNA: TGTGCCATCAGCCGGACGCGCTCCTCCGCCTACGAGCAGTACTTC
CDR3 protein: CAISRTRSSAYEQYF

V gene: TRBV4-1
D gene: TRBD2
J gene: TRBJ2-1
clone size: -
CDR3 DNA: TGCGCCAGCAGCCGCTTCCTAGCGGGGGGGCTAAATGAGCAGTTCTTC
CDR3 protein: CASSRFLAGGLNEQFF

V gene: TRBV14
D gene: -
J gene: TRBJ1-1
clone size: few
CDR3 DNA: TGTGCCAGCAGCCCATTACCGGGACGGAACATGAACACTGAAGCTTTCTTT
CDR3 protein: CASSPLPGRNMNTEAFF

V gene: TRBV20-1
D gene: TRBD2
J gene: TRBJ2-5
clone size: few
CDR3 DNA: TGCAGTGCTAGACCCGGGACTAGCATAAAGACCCAGTACTTC
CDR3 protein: CSARPGTSIKTQYF

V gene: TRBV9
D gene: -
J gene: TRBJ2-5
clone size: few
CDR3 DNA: TGTGCCAGCAGCGTAGAAGGGGTAGAGACCCAGTACTTC
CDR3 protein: CASSVEGVETQYF

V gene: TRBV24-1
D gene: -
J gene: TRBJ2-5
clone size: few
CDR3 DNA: TGTGCCACCAGTGATTTTCGAGCGTCGGTAGAGACCCAGTACTTC
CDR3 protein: CATSDFRASVETQYF

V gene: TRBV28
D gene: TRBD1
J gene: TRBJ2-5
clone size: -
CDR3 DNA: TGTGCCAGCACTACCCCGGACAGGGCGGGAAAGACCCAGTACTTC
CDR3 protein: CASTTPDRAGKTQYF